These 3 T cell receptor beta chains came from one sample sequenced in a study of shared clonotypes between healthy human individuals. Assay used: immunoSEQ multiplex PCR; TCRdb lists only in-frame clones, some missing. The sample contains just under 95,000 clones, 68% of which appear only once. Sequenced sample: memory CD8+ T cells sorted from blood. The subset is: CD45RO+ cells pooled with CCR7-negative TemRA cells. The receptors shown here come from a man aged 25-45 years in good health.

The chain couples TRBV11-2 to TRBJ2-3; either TRBD1 or TRBD2 may fit D (5 bases each). The germline V gene encodes CDR1 SGHAT and CDR2 FQNNGV. V shed 0 bases and J shed 3 bases, with 10 bases lying between them. The CDR3 spans 15 residues. The CDR3 protein is CASSLDWGPTDTQYF. The CDR3, as DNA: TGTGCCAGCAGCTTAGATTGGGGACCAACAGATACGCAGTATTTT.

This clone was observed a handful of times. The chain combines TRBV28 with TRBJ2-7, with D possibly being TRBD2 (6 bases). The CDR3 length is 14 residues. V lost 7 bases to trimming and J lost 2 bases, with 15 bases between them. Germline assignment: CDR1 MDHEN and CDR2 SYDVKM. The CDR3 loop is CASTGGETAYEQYF. CDR3 nucleotides: TGTGCCAGCACCGGCGGGGAGACAGCCTACGAGCAGTACTTC.

V is TRBV19 and J is TRBJ2-2; TRBD1 matches at 9 bases. CDR3 size: 17 residues. Germline-derived CDR1 and CDR2 are LNHDA and SQIVND (reference sequence). V was clipped by 4 bases and J by 5 bases; unmatched bases: 11. The CDR3 spells CASSTPPGQGMTGELFF. CDR3 nucleotide sequence: TGTGCCAGTAGTACCCCCCCGGGACAGGGTATGACCGGGGAGCTGTTTTTT.